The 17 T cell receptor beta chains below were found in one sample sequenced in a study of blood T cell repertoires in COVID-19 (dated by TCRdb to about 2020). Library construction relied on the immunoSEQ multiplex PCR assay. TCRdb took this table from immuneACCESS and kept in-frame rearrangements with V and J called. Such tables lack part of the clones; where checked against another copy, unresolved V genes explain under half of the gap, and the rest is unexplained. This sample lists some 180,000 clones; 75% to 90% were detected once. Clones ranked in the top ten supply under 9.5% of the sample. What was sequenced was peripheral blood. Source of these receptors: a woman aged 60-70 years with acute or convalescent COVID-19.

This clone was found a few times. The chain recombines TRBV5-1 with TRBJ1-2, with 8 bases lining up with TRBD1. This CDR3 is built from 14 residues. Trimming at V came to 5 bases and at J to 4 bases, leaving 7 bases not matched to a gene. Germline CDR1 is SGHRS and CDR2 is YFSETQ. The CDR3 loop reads CASSPTGESYGYTF. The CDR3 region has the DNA TGCGCCAGCAGTCCGACAGGGGAGAGCTATGGCTACACCTTC.

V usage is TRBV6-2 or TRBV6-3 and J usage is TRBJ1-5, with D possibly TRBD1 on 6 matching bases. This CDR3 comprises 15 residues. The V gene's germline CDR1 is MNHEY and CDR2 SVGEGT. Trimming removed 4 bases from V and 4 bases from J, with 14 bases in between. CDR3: CASSSQGWGNQPQHF. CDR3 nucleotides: TGTGCCAGCAGTTCCCAGGGGTGGGGAAATCAGCCCCAGCATTTT.

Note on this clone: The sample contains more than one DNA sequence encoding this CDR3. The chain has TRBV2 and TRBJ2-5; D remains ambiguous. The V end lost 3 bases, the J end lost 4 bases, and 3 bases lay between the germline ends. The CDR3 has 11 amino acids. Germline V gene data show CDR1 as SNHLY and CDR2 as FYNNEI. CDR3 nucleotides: TGTGCCAGCAGTGATAGAGAGACCCAGTACTTC. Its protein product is CASSDRETQYF.

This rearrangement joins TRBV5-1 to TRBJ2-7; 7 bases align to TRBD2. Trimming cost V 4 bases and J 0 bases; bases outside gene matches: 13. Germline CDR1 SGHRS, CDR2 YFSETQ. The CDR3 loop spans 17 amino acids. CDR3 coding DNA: TGCGCCAGCAGCAACCCCGGGAGCGGGACGAGCTCCTACGAGCAGTACTTC. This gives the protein CASSNPGSGTSSYEQYF.

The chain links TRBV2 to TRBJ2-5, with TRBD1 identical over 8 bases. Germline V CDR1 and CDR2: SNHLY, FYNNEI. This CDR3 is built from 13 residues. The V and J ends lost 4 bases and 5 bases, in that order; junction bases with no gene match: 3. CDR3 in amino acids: CASSVTGAETQYF. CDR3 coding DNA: TGTGCCAGCAGTGTGACAGGGGCGGAGACCCAGTACTTC.

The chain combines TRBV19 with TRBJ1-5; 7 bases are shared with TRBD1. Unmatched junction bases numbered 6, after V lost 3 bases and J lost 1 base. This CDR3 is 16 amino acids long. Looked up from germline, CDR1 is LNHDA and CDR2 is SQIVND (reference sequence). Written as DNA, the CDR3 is TGTGCCAGTAGTATGATGGGCAGGGGGAGCAATCAGCCCCAGCATTTT. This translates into CASSMMGRGSNQPQHF.

CDR3 sequence reads: CASSQRQANNSPLHF. The CDR3 DNA follows: TGCGCCAGCAGCCAAAGACAGGCAAACAATTCACCCCTCCACTTT. This sequence joins TRBV4-1 and TRBJ1-6; TRBD1 might be the D (6 bases). V lost 2 bases and J 7 bases, leaving 12 bases between the germline ends. The CDR3 is 15 residues long. The germline V gene encodes CDR1 MGHRA and CDR2 YSYEKL.

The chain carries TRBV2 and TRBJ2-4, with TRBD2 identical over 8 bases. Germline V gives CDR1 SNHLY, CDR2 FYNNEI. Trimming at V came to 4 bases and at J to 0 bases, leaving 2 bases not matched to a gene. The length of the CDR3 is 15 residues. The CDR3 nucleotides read TGTGCCAGCAGTGGTAGCGGGGCAGCCAAAAACATTCAGTACTTC. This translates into CASSGSGAAKNIQYF.

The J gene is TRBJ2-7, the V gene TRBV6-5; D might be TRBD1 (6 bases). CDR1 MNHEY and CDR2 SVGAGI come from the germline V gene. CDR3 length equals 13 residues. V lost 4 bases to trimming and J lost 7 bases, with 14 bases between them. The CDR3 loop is CASSFDRSREQYF. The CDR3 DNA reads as TGTGCCAGCAGTTTCGACAGGTCTCGGGAGCAGTACTTC.

Here the CDR3 DNA reads TGTGCCAGCAGTTCTACTAGCGGGAGGGGTCTGGGGACCCAGTACTTC. Translating gives CASSSTSGRGLGTQYF. This chain connects TRBV28 to TRBJ2-5; 13 bases align to TRBD2. J lost 7 bases, V lost 4 bases, and 9 bases had no gene match. Germline V gene data show CDR1 as MDHEN and CDR2 as SYDVKM. The CDR3 is 16 amino acids.

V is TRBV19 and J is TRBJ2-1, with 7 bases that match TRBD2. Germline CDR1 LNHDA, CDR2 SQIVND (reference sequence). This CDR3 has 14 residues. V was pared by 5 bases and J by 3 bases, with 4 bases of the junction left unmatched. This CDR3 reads CASSVLANYNEQFF. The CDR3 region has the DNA TGTGCCAGTAGTGTACTAGCGAACTACAATGAGCAGTTCTTC.

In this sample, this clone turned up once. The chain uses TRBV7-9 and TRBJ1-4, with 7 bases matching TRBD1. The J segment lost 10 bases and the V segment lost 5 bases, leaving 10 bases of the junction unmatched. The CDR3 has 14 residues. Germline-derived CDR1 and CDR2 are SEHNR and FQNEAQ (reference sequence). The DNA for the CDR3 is TGTGCCAGCAGCGAAGACAGGGCCAAGGGAAAACTGTTTTTT. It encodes CASSEDRAKGKLFF.

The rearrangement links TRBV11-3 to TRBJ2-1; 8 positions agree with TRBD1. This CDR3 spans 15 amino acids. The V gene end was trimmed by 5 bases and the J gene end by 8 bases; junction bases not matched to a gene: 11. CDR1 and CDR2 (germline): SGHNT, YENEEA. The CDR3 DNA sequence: TGTGCCAGCAGCGCGGTAGGGCAGGGGGCGTATGAGCAGTTCTTC. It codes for CASSAVGQGAYEQFF.

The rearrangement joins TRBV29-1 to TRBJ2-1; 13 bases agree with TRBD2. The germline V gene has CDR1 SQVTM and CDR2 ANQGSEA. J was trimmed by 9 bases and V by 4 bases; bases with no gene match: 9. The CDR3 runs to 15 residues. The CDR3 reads CSVGLAGGPQGEQFF. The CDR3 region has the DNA TGCAGCGTTGGACTAGCGGGAGGCCCTCAGGGTGAGCAGTTCTTC.

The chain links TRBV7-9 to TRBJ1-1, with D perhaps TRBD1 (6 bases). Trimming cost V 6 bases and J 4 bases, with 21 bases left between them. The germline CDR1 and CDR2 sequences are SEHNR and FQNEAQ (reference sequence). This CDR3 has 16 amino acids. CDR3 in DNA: TGTGCCAGCAGTTTAACGGATGGGCAGGGGCCCACTGAAGCTTTCTTT. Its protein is CASSLTDGQGPTEAFF.

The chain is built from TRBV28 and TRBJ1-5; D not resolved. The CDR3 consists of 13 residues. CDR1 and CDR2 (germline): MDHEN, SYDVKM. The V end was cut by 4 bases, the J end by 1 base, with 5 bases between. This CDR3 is CASSSLSNQPQHF. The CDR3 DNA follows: TGTGCCAGCAGTTCGCTAAGCAATCAGCCCCAGCATTTT.

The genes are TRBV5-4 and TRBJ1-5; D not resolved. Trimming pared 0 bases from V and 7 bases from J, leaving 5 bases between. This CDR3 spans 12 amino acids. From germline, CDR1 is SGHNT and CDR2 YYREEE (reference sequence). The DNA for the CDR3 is TGTGCCAGCAGCTTGGCCGGGCAGCCCCAGCATTTT. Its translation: CASSLAGQPQHF.